A selection of T cell receptor beta chains follows, all from one sample in a study of blood T cells in healthy people across ages. TCRdb redid the calling of the 5' RACE reads with MiXCR, one entry per CDR3 protein. The sample lists around 1,800,000 distinct CDR3 sequences, about two fifths occurring once. Sequencing was performed on blood. The receptors stem from a human donor in good health. Both conserved end residues are part of each CDR3. The D gene is left open where the match is weak. Size is stated for part of the rows, as once, few or many counts, or as a class when the clone is expanded.

d_call	clone_size	v_call	j_call	cdr3_nt	cdr3_aa
NA	NA	TRBV7-2	TRBJ1-5	TGTGCCAGCAGCTCCAGGGGTGCAGAGCCCCAGCATTTT	CASSSRGAEPQHF
NA	once	TRBV29-1	TRBJ2-1	TGCAGCGTTGAAGACTCCTCAGGGGGGGCCATATATGAGCAGTTCTTC	CSVEDSSGGAIYEQFF
TRBD2	few	TRBV7-3	TRBJ2-2	TGTGCCAGCAGCCCGGGATATCGGACTAGCGGGGGGGCGAGGGCCGGGGAGCTGTTTTTT	CASSPGYRTSGGARAGELFF
NA	NA	TRBV7-2	TRBJ2-2	TGTGCCAGCAGCCCTAGCGTCAGAAACACCGGGGAGCTGTTTTTT	CASSPSVRNTGELFF
TRBD1	NA	TRBV4-1	TRBJ1-2	TGCGCCAGCAGCCAAGTTGGGGACAGGTGGCGCGGCTACACCTTC	CASSQVGDRWRGYTF
TRBD1	few	TRBV29-1	TRBJ1-2	TGCAGCGTTTGGACAGGGGGACCAGCTAACTATGGCTACACCTTC	CSVWTGGPANYGYTF
NA	few	TRBV28	TRBJ1-1	TGTGCCAGCAGGGCTAGGGGTCAGGGTACTGAAGCTTTCTTT	CASRARGQGTEAFF
NA	few	TRBV6-1	TRBJ2-3	TGTGCCAGCAGTGCAGATCGGACTAGCACAGATACGCAGTATTTT	CASSADRTSTDTQYF
TRBD2	NA	TRBV19	TRBJ2-1	TGTGCCAGTAGTTTCCTAGCGGGGGGGCGGTCCTACAATGAGCAGTTCTTC	CASSFLAGGRSYNEQFF
NA	NA	TRBV7-3	TRBJ1-5	TGTGCCAGCAGATCAAGGGGGGATCAGCCCCAGCATTTT	CASRSRGDQPQHF
NA	few	TRBV7-9	TRBJ1-2	TGTGCCAGCAGCACGGACAGTTGGGAGGGCTACACCTTC	CASSTDSWEGYTF
NA	few	TRBV5-1	TRBJ1-1	TGCGCCAGCAGCTCCCGCGATGACACTGAAGCTTTCTTT	CASSSRDDTEAFF
TRBD1	NA	TRBV20-1	TRBJ2-7	TGCAGTGCTAAAGAAGGGGGCCCAGTCGTCGACGAGCAGTACTTC	CSAKEGGPVVDEQYF
NA	NA	TRBV7-2	TRBJ1-5	TGTGCCAGCACAGGGGTCAATCAGCCCCAGCATTTT	CASTGVNQPQHF
TRBD1	few	TRBV6-2/TRBV6-3	TRBJ2-4	TGTGCCAGCAGTTACTCCGGGACAGTATACATTCAGTACTTC	CASSYSGTVYIQYF
TRBD1	few	TRBV12-3/TRBV12-4	TRBJ1-2	TGTGCCAGCAGACCAGACAGGGATGATAACTATGGCTACACCTTC	CASRPDRDDNYGYTF
NA	NA	TRBV7-2	TRBJ1-4	TGTGCCAGCAGCCCCCGGACCTTCCGGAGTGAAAAACTGTTTTTT	CASSPRTFRSEKLFF
NA	NA	TRBV9	TRBJ1-3	TGTGCCAGCAGCGTAGGTGGAGGTTTGACTGGAAACACCATATATTTT	CASSVGGGLTGNTIYF
NA	few	TRBV6-2/TRBV6-3	TRBJ1-5	TGTGCCAGCAGTATCGGAGATCGTTTTCAGCCCCAGCATTTT	CASSIGDRFQPQHF
NA	few	TRBV5-6	TRBJ1-2	TGTGCCAGTAGCCTAACAGGGCTTAGCCGCCGATCCTATGGCTACACCTTC	CASSLTGLSRRSYGYTF
NA	NA	TRBV4-3	TRBJ2-1	TGCGCCAGCAGCCGAATCCAGGAGTCCTACAATGAGCAGTTCTTC	CASSRIQESYNEQFF
NA	few	TRBV10-3	TRBJ2-1	TGTGCCATCGGCTCCCCAGGCGAGCAGTTCTTC	CAIGSPGEQFF
NA	NA	TRBV27	TRBJ1-5	TGTGCCAGCAGCCCTTCGTCAGGGGAAGATCATCAGCCCCAGCATTTT	CASSPSSGEDHQPQHF